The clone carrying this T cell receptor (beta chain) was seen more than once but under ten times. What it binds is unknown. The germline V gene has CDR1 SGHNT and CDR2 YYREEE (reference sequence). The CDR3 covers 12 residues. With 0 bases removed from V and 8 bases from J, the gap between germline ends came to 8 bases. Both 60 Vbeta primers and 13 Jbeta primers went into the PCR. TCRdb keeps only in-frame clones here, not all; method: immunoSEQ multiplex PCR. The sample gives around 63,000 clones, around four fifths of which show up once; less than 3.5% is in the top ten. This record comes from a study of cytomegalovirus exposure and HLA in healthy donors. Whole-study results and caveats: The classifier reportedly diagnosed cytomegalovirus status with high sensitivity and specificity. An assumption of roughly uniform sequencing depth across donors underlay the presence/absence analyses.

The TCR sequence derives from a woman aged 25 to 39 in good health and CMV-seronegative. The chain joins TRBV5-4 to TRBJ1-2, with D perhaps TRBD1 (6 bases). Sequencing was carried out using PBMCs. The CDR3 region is CASSLEGGGYTF. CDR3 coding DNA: TGTGCCAGCAGCTTGGAAGGGGGAGGCTACACCTTC.